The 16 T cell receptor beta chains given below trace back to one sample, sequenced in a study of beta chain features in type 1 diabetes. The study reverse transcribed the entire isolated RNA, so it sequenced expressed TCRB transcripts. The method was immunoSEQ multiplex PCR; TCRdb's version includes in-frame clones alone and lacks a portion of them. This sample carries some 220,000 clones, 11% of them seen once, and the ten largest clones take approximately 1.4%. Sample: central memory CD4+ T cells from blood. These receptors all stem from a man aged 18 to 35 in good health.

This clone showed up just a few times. This chain's CDR3 is CASSQTSGRSEQFF. The DNA for the CDR3 is TGTGCCAGCAGCCAGACTAGCGGGAGAAGTGAGCAGTTCTTC. This chain joins TRBV7-2 and TRBJ2-1, with 12 bases aligning to TRBD2. Looked up from germline, CDR1 is SGHTA and CDR2 is FQGNSA. CDR3 length equals 14 residues. V lost 5 bases to trimming and J lost 9 bases; unmatched junction nucleotides: 5.

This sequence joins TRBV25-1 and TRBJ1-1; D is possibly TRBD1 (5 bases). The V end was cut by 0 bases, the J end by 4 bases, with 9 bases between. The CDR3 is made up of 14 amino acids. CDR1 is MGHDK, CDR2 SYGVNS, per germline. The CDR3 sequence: CASSEYGGFTEAFF. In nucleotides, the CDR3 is TGTGCCAGCAGTGAATACGGGGGTTTCACTGAAGCTTTCTTT.

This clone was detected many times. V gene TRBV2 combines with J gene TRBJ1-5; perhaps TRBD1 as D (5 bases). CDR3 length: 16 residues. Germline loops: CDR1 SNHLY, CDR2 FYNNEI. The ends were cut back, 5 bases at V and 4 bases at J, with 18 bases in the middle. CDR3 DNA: TGTGCCAGCAGTTGGGACGGGGCGCATGGTAATCAGCCCCAGCATTTT. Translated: CASSWDGAHGNQPQHF.

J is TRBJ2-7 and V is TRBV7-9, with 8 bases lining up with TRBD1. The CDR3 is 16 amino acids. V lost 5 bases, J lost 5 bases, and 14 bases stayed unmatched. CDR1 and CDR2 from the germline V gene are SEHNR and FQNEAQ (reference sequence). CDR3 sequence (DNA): TGTGCCAGCAGCCCTCACCCCCGGACAGGGCTGAACGAGCAGTACTTC. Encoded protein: CASSPHPRTGLNEQYF.

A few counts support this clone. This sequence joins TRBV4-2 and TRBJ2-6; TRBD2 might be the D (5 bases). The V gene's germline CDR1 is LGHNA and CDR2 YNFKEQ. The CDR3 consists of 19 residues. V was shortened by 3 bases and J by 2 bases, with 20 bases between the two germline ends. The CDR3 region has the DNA TGTGCCAGCAGCCAGAAGTTGGGGTCTCGGGGAACTGGGGCCAACGTCCTGACTTTC. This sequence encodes CASSQKLGSRGTGANVLTF.

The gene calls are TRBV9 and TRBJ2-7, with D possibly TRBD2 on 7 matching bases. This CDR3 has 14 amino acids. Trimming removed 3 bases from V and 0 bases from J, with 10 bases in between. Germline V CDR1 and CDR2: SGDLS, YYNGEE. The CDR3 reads CASSGEGDSYEQYF. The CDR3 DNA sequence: TGTGCCAGCAGCGGGGAGGGGGACTCCTACGAGCAGTACTTC.

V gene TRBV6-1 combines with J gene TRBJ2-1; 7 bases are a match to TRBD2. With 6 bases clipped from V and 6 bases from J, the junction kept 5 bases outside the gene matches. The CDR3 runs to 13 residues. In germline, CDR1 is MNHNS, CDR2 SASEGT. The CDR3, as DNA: TGTGCCAGCAGAATTAGCGGGCTCAATGAGCAGTTCTTC. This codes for CASRISGLNEQFF.

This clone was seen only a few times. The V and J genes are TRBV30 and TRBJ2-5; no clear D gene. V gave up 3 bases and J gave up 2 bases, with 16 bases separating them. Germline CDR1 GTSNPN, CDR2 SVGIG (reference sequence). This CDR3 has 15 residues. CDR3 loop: CAWREYGRTQETQYF. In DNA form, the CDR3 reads TGTGCCTGGAGAGAGTACGGCAGAACTCAAGAGACCCAGTACTTC. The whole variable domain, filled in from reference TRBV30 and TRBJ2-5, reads SQTIHQWPATLVQPVGSPLSLECTVEGTSNPNLYWYRQAAGRGLQLLFYSVGIGQISSEVPQNLSASRPQDRQFILSSKKLLLSDSGFYLCAWREYGRTQETQYFGPGTRLLVL.

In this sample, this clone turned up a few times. The CDR3 DNA sequence: TGTGCCAGCAGCCGCGCAGGGTTAGCCGAGCAGTACTTC. This codes for CASSRAGLAEQYF. The chain links TRBV7-9 to TRBJ2-7; possibly TRBD1 for D (5 bases). The V and J ends lost 5 bases and 6 bases respectively, with 14 bases between them. This CDR3 contains 13 residues. Per germline, CDR1 SEHNR and CDR2 FQNEAQ (reference sequence).

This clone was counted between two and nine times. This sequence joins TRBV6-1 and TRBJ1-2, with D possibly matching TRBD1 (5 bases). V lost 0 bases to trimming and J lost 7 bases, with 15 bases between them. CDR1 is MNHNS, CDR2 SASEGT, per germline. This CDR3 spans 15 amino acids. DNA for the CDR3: TGTGCCAGCAGTGAAGCGCTGGCAGGGCGGGGTGGCTACACCTTC. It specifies CASSEALAGRGGYTF.

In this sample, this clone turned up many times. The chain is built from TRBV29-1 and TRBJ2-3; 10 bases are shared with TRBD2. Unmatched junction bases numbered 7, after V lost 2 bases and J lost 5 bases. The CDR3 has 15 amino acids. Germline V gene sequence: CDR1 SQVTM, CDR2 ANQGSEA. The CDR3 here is CSVEPRTSGKDTQYF. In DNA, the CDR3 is TGCAGCGTTGAACCCCGGACTAGCGGCAAAGATACGCAGTATTTT.

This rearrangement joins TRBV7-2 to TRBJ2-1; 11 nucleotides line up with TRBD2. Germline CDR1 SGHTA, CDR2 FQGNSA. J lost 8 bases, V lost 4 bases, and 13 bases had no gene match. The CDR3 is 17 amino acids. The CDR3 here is CASSSRNLAGGGDEQFF. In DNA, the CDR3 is TGTGCCAGCAGCTCTCGCAATCTAGCGGGAGGTGGCGATGAGCAGTTCTTC.

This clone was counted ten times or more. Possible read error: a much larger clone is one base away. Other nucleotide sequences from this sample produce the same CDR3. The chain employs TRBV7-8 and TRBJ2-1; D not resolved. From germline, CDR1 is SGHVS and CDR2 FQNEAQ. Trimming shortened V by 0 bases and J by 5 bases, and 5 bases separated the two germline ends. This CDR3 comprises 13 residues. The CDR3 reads CASSLAENNEQFF. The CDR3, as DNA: TGTGCCAGCAGCTTAGCAGAGAACAATGAGCAGTTCTTC.

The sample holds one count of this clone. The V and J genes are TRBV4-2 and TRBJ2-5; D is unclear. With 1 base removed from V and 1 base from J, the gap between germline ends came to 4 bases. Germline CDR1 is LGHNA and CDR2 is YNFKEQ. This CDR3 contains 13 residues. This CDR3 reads CASSQGGQETQYF. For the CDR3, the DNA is TGTGCCAGCAGCCAAGGGGGCCAAGAGACCCAGTACTTC.

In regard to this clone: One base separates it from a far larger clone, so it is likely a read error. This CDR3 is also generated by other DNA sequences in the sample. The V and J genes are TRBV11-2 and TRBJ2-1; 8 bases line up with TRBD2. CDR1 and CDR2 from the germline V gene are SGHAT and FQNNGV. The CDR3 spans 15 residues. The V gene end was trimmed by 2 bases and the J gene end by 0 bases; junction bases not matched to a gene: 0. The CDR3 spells CASSLSGSSYNEQFF. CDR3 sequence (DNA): TGTGCCAGCAGCTTAAGCGGGAGCTCCTACAATGAGCAGTTCTTC. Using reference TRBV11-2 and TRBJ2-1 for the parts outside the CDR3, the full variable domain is EAGVAQSPRYKIIEKRQSVAFWCNPISGHATLYWYQQILGQGPKLLIQFQNNGVVDDSQLPKDRFSAERLKGVDSTLKIQPAKLEDSAVYLCASSLSGSSYNEQFFGPGTRLTVL.

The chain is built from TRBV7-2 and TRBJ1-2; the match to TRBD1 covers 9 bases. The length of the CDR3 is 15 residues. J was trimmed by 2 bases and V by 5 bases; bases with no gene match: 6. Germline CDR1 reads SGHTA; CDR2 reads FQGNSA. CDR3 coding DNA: TGTGCCAGCAGCCCCCCGGGACAGGGAAACTATGGCTACACCTTC. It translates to CASSPPGQGNYGYTF.